Below are 18 T cell receptor beta chains sequenced from a single sample in a study of blood T cell repertoires in COVID-19. The repertoire was sequenced with immunoSEQ multiplex PCR; TCRdb's copy has only in-frame clones and lacks some. The sample records 200,000 to 250,000 clones, approximately 80% being singletons. The material sequenced was PBMCs or T cells enriched from blood (not recorded which). The receptors here all came from a man aged 55 to 70 who had recovered from COVID-19.

The chain links TRBV3-1 (or the pseudogene TRBV3-2) to TRBJ1-1; unclear D gene. Trimming cost V 5 bases and J 1 base, with 8 bases left between them. CDR3 size: 13 residues. Germline-derived CDR1 and CDR2 are LGHDT and YNNKEL (reference sequence). CDR3 nucleotide sequence: TGTGCCAGCAGCAATACACAGAACACTGAAGCTTTCTTT. Amino acids: CASSNTQNTEAFF.

This sequence joins TRBV7-6 and TRBJ1-6; 8 nucleotides agree with TRBD1. The CDR3 covers 15 residues. Germline lookup yields CDR1 SGHVS and CDR2 FNYEAQ. Unmatched junction bases numbered 9, after V lost 5 bases and J lost 9 bases. The CDR3 sequence: CASSPRTGNGSPLHF. The CDR3 DNA is TGTGCCAGCAGCCCAAGGACAGGGAATGGTTCACCCCTCCACTTT. The complete variable domain, with remaining parts taken from reference TRBV7-6 and TRBJ1-6, reads GAGVSQSPRYKVTKRGQDVALRCDPISGHVSLYWYRQALGQGPEFLTYFNYEAQQDKSGLPNDRFSAERPEGSISTLTIQRTEQRDSAMYRCASSPRTGNGSPLHFGNGTRLTVT.

The CDR3 sequence is CASSQNLRGLSQPQHF. DNA of the CDR3: TGTGCCAGCTCGCAAAACCTCAGGGGGTTAAGCCAGCCCCAGCATTTT. This rearrangement joins TRBV18 to TRBJ1-5, with 7 bases fitting TRBD1. This CDR3 is built from 16 residues. From germline, CDR1 is KGHSH and CDR2 LQKENI. The V gene end was trimmed by 6 bases and the J gene end by 7 bases; junction bases not matched to a gene: 15.

The J gene is TRBJ1-2, the V gene TRBV18; 7 nucleotides line up with TRBD1. Trimming at V came to 2 bases and at J to 4 bases, leaving 1 base not matched to a gene. This CDR3 spans 13 amino acids. In germline, CDR1 is KGHSH, CDR2 LQKENI. The CDR3: CASSPDRVYGYTF. CDR3 coding DNA: TGTGCCAGCTCACCAGACAGGGTCTATGGCTACACCTTC.

This rearrangement joins TRBV4-3 to TRBJ2-3; possible D gene TRBD1, 6 bases. The CDR3 consists of 19 residues. Trimming cost V 4 bases and J 0 bases, with 23 bases left between them. Germline-derived CDR1 and CDR2 are LGHNA and YSLEER. In nucleotides, the CDR3 is TGCGCCAGCAGCCTTGTGGGGGCAGGGGATATGAGTAGCACAGATACGCAGTATTTT. This gives the protein CASSLVGAGDMSSTDTQYF.

The rearrangement joins TRBV28 to TRBJ2-1; TRBD2 might be the D (6 bases). The CDR3 has 15 amino acids. Germline loops: CDR1 MDHEN, CDR2 SYDVKM. V shed 2 bases and J shed 6 bases, with 14 bases lying between them. This chain's CDR3 is CASSLAGLDGNEQFF. As DNA, the CDR3 is TGTGCCAGCAGTTTAGCGGGGCTAGATGGCAATGAGCAGTTCTTC.

The rearrangement links TRBV5-1 to TRBJ2-7; 10 bases are shared with TRBD2. The CDR3 covers 16 residues. V trimming: 3 bases; J trimming: 3 bases; junction bases outside the gene matches: 9. The germline V gene has CDR1 SGHRS and CDR2 YFSETQ. CDR3 loop: CASSYLPSGGNYEQYF. CDR3 nucleotide sequence: TGCGCCAGCAGCTATTTACCTAGCGGGGGAAACTACGAGCAGTACTTC.

Worth noting for this clone: The sample has other DNA sequences that encode this CDR3 too. V usage is TRBV19 and J usage is TRBJ1-2; TRBD1 is a possible D gene (5 bases). This CDR3 has 13 amino acids. V shed 3 bases and J shed 5 bases, with 10 bases lying between them. Germline V gives CDR1 LNHDA, CDR2 SQIVND (reference sequence). CDR3 sequence (DNA): TGTGCCAGTAGTATGGGACTTCAGTATGGCTACACCTTC. Protein: CASSMGLQYGYTF.

The CDR3 spells CASSIDAAVGEQYF. The CDR3, as DNA: TGTGCCAGTAGTATAGACGCGGCAGTTGGGGAGCAGTACTTC. This sequence joins TRBV19 and TRBJ2-7; the D is unclear. Germline V gene data show CDR1 as LNHDA and CDR2 as SQIVND (reference sequence). V lost 0 bases, J lost 7 bases, and 13 bases lay in between. The CDR3 contains 14 residues.

J is TRBJ1-5 and V is TRBV19, with TRBD1 matching over 9 bases. V lost 6 bases, J lost 6 bases, and 15 bases stayed unmatched. Germline CDR1 and CDR2: LNHDA and SQIVND (reference sequence). The CDR3 is made up of 17 amino acids. The CDR3 sequence is CASSLPRTGAGRQPQHF. The CDR3 bases are TGTGCCAGTAGCCTACCACGGACAGGGGCAGGGCGTCAGCCCCAGCATTTT.

The chain employs TRBV6-6 and TRBJ1-5, with TRBD1 as a possible D gene (5 bases). V lost 5 bases and J lost 7, with 12 bases in between. CDR1 MNHNY and CDR2 SVGAGI come from the germline V gene (reference sequence). This CDR3 contains 13 residues. In DNA, the CDR3 is TGTGCCAGCAGTCCGGGGGTTTGGCAGCCCCAGCATTTT. The encoded protein is CASSPGVWQPQHF.

The chain links TRBV7-2 to TRBJ1-2; no clear D. Germline CDR1 SGHTA, CDR2 FQGNSA. V lost 5 bases to trimming and J lost 0 bases, with 10 bases between them. The CDR3 has 14 amino acids. This CDR3 reads CASSPRRANYGYTF. The CDR3 DNA follows: TGTGCCAGCAGCCCCCGGAGAGCTAACTATGGCTACACCTTC.

This clone was counted between two and nine times. The V call is TRBV5-5, the J call TRBJ1-2, with D hard to call. CDR3 length: 13 residues. Between the trimmed V and J ends, which lost 7 bases and 4 bases, there was a span of 14 bases. Germline CDR1 is SGHKS and CDR2 is YYEKEE (reference sequence). This CDR3 reads CASLPLGGYGYTF. CDR3 nucleotides: TGTGCCAGCTTGCCCCTCGGCGGCTATGGCTACACCTTC.

The rearrangement uses TRBV25-1 and TRBJ2-1; D is possibly TRBD1 (5 bases). The germline V gene has CDR1 MGHDK and CDR2 SYGVNS. This CDR3 is built from 14 residues. Between the trimmed V and J ends, which lost 3 bases and 8 bases, there was a span of 14 bases. The CDR3: CASSEGPSGHEQFF. The DNA for the CDR3 is TGTGCCAGCAGTGAGGGGCCTTCGGGCCATGAGCAGTTCTTC.

CDR3 nucleotide sequence: TGTGCTAGTGGTTTGGAAGGGGGCCACACTGAAGCTTTCTTT. Residues: CASGLEGGHTEAFF. This sequence joins TRBV12-5 and TRBJ1-1; TRBD1 matches at 7 bases. With 1 base clipped from V and 3 bases from J, the junction kept 2 bases outside the gene matches. Germline CDR1 reads LGHNT; CDR2 reads FRNRAP. The CDR3 spans 14 residues.

V gene TRBV7-9 combines with J gene TRBJ1-3; D is ambiguous. Trimming stripped 6 bases from V and 0 bases from J, with 9 bases between. The CDR3 consists of 14 residues. The germline V gene encodes CDR1 SEHNR and CDR2 FQNEAQ (reference sequence). The CDR3 here is CASRSASSGNTIYF. CDR3 bases: TGTGCCAGCAGATCCGCGAGCTCTGGAAACACCATATATTTT.

The CDR3 loop is CASSLVPPGVTYNEQFF. The CDR3 coding sequence is TGTGCCAGCAGCTTAGTGCCCCCGGGGGTTACCTACAATGAGCAGTTCTTC. This chain uses TRBV7-2 with TRBJ2-1, with D possibly being TRBD2 (6 bases). Deletions cut 1 base from V and 2 bases from J, with 15 bases between. The CDR3 length is 17 residues. Germline assignment: CDR1 SGHTA and CDR2 FQGNSA.

CDR3 amino acids: CASSRNSENTEAFF. As DNA, the CDR3 is TGTGCCAGCTCGCGGAATAGCGAGAACACTGAAGCTTTCTTT. The V and J genes are TRBV18 and TRBJ1-1; no definite D call. The CDR3 has 14 residues. V shed 6 bases and J shed 1 base, with 12 bases lying between them. Germline V gene data show CDR1 as KGHSH and CDR2 as LQKENI.